The rows below give T cell receptor beta chains drawn from one sample of a study of beta chain features in type 1 diabetes. Sequenced by immunoSEQ multiplex PCR; TCRdb stores in-frame clones only, minus some. The data hold about 240,000 clones, with more than 11% observed a single time. The specimen was naive CD4+ T cells from blood. All receptors derive from a man aged 30 to 39 with type 1 diabetes. Each CDR3 is given with its conserved first and last residue. A D gene is named only where the DNA matches it firmly. Rows give clone size only sometimes, using once, few, many, or a class for an expanded clone.

d_call: TRBD1; clone_size: few; v_call: TRBV30; j_call: TRBJ2-2; cdr3_aa: CAWRGDRANTGELFF; cdr3_nt: TGTGCCTGGAGGGGGGACAGGGCAAACACCGGGGAGCTGTTTTTT
d_call: .; clone_size: few; v_call: TRBV21-1; j_call: TRBJ2-3; cdr3_aa: CASSPLTGTSGTDTQYF; cdr3_nt: TGTGCCAGCAGCCCCCTCACGGGGACTAGCGGCACAGATACGCAGTATTTT
d_call: TRBD1; clone_size: .; v_call: TRBV4-2; j_call: TRBJ1-1; cdr3_aa: CASSLYRTGILNTEAFF; cdr3_nt: TGTGCCAGCAGCTTGTACCGGACAGGGATACTGAACACTGAAGCTTTCTTT
d_call: TRBD1; clone_size: .; v_call: TRBV7-9; j_call: TRBJ2-2; cdr3_aa: CASSLLTGVNTGELFF; cdr3_nt: TGTGCCAGCAGCTTATTGACAGGGGTGAACACCGGGGAGCTGTTTTTT
d_call: TRBD1; clone_size: .; v_call: TRBV19; j_call: TRBJ2-7; cdr3_aa: CASRGAGTGSSYEQYF; cdr3_nt: TGTGCCAGTCGCGGCGCCGGGACAGGGAGCTCCTACGAGCAGTACTTC
d_call: .; clone_size: .; v_call: TRBV11-2; j_call: TRBJ2-5; cdr3_aa: CATGGPPETQYF; cdr3_nt: TGTGCCACCGGGGGGCCCCCGGAGACCCAGTACTTC
d_call: .; clone_size: few; v_call: TRBV18; j_call: TRBJ1-2; cdr3_aa: CASSPEQANYGYTF; cdr3_nt: TGTGCCAGCTCACCTGAGCAGGCTAACTATGGCTACACCTTC
d_call: .; clone_size: .; v_call: TRBV19; j_call: TRBJ1-5; cdr3_aa: CASGQGGGQPQHF; cdr3_nt: TGTGCCAGTGGACAAGGGGGAGGGCAGCCCCAGCATTTT
d_call: .; clone_size: .; v_call: TRBV5-1; j_call: TRBJ1-6; cdr3_aa: CASSLDPGASPLHF; cdr3_nt: TGCGCCAGCAGCTTGGATCCGGGAGCATCACCCCTCCACTTT
d_call: TRBD2; clone_size: .; v_call: TRBV7-7; j_call: TRBJ2-5; cdr3_aa: CASSASLAGGLQETQYF; cdr3_nt: TGTGCTAGCAGCGCCTCACTAGCGGGGGGGCTCCAAGAGACCCAGTACTTC
d_call: .; clone_size: few; v_call: TRBV11-2; j_call: TRBJ1-1; cdr3_aa: CASCALNTEAFF; cdr3_nt: TGTGCCAGCTGCGCACTGAACACTGAAGCTTTCTTT
d_call: .; clone_size: .; v_call: TRBV6-5; j_call: TRBJ2-6; cdr3_aa: CASSYQFSGANVLTF; cdr3_nt: TGTGCCAGCAGTTACCAATTCTCTGGGGCCAACGTCCTGACTTTC
d_call: .; clone_size: once; v_call: TRBV5-6; j_call: TRBJ2-5; cdr3_aa: CASSLGYTGYFQETQYF; cdr3_nt: TGTGCCAGCAGCTTGGGCTACACAGGGTACTTCCAAGAGACCCAGTACTTC
d_call: TRBD1; clone_size: .; v_call: TRBV5-1; j_call: TRBJ1-4; cdr3_aa: CASTSGTGDEKLFF; cdr3_nt: TGCGCCAGCACCTCCGGGACAGGGGACGAAAAACTGTTTTTT
d_call: TRBD1; clone_size: few; v_call: TRBV25-1; j_call: TRBJ1-1; cdr3_aa: CASSDPSDRGFPEAFF; cdr3_nt: TGTGCCAGCAGTGATCCGTCGGACAGGGGATTCCCTGAAGCTTTCTTT
d_call: .; clone_size: few; v_call: TRBV18; j_call: TRBJ2-3; cdr3_aa: CASSPPGFSTDTQYF; cdr3_nt: TGTGCCAGCTCACCACCTGGCTTTAGCACAGATACGCAGTATTTT
d_call: .; clone_size: once; v_call: TRBV2; j_call: TRBJ2-7; cdr3_aa: CASSEVFSTRSEQYF; cdr3_nt: TGTGCCAGCAGTGAAGTTTTTAGTACGAGGAGCGAGCAGTACTTC
d_call: TRBD1; clone_size: few; v_call: TRBV4-1; j_call: TRBJ1-5; cdr3_aa: CASSQVAGGNQPQHF; cdr3_nt: TGCGCCAGCAGCCAAGTTGCAGGGGGCAACCAGCCCCAGCATTTT
d_call: TRBD1; clone_size: few; v_call: TRBV5-4; j_call: TRBJ1-4; cdr3_aa: CASSKGQGNEKLFF; cdr3_nt: TGTGCCAGCAGCAAAGGACAGGGTAATGAAAAACTGTTTTTT
d_call: .; clone_size: few; v_call: TRBV14; j_call: TRBJ2-1; cdr3_aa: CASSQRQGNNNEQFF; cdr3_nt: TGTGCCAGCAGCCAGCGGCAGGGTAATAATAATGAGCAGTTCTTC
d_call: .; clone_size: few; v_call: TRBV5-6; j_call: TRBJ1-6; cdr3_aa: CASTGQLDSPLHF; cdr3_nt: TGTGCCAGCACAGGACAGTTGGACTCACCCCTCCACTTT
d_call: .; clone_size: few; v_call: TRBV9; j_call: TRBJ1-5; cdr3_aa: CASSATGSNQPQHF; cdr3_nt: TGTGCCAGCAGCGCGACAGGAAGCAATCAGCCCCAGCATTTT
d_call: TRBD1; clone_size: once; v_call: TRBV30; j_call: TRBJ1-2; cdr3_aa: CAWRGGTGVGYGYTF; cdr3_nt: TGTGCCTGGCGGGGCGGGACAGGGGTGGGATATGGCTACACCTTC
d_call: TRBD2; clone_size: .; v_call: TRBV9; j_call: TRBJ2-3; cdr3_aa: CASTPSGKTSDTQYF; cdr3_nt: TGTGCCAGCACCCCTAGCGGGAAAACCTCCGATACGCAGTATTTT
d_call: .; clone_size: .; v_call: TRBV5-1; j_call: TRBJ2-3; cdr3_aa: CASSLRVDTDTQYF; cdr3_nt: TGCGCCAGCAGCCTACGGGTGGACACAGATACGCAGTATTTT
d_call: .; clone_size: few; v_call: TRBV13; j_call: TRBJ1-1; cdr3_aa: CASSLELEKAFF; cdr3_nt: TGTGCCAGCAGCTTAGAATTGGAGAAAGCTTTCTTT
d_call: TRBD1; clone_size: few; v_call: TRBV2; j_call: TRBJ2-7; cdr3_aa: CATQGASYEQYF; cdr3_nt: TGTGCCACACAGGGGGCGAGCTACGAGCAGTACTTC
d_call: TRBD1; clone_size: .; v_call: TRBV5-1; j_call: TRBJ2-3; cdr3_aa: CASSRDRGSTDTQYF; cdr3_nt: TGCGCCAGCAGCCGGGACAGGGGGTCGACAGATACGCAGTATTTT
d_call: .; clone_size: .; v_call: TRBV18; j_call: TRBJ2-7; cdr3_aa: CASSPPAERVYEQYF; cdr3_nt: TGTGCCAGCTCACCCCCCGCGGAGCGGGTCTACGAGCAGTACTTC
d_call: .; clone_size: few; v_call: TRBV7-9; j_call: TRBJ2-3; cdr3_aa: CASSLAGRGTDTQYF; cdr3_nt: TGTGCCAGCAGCTTAGCGGGGCGAGGCACAGATACGCAGTATTTT
d_call: .; clone_size: .; v_call: TRBV6-1; j_call: TRBJ1-1; cdr3_aa: CASRKGSGRNTEAFF; cdr3_nt: TGTGCCAGCAGGAAAGGGTCCGGGAGGAACACTGAAGCTTTCTTT
d_call: .; clone_size: .; v_call: TRBV7-6; j_call: TRBJ2-1; cdr3_aa: CASSPGVTDEQFF; cdr3_nt: TGTGCCAGCAGCCCCGGGGTTACGGATGAGCAGTTCTTC
d_call: .; clone_size: few; v_call: TRBV5-1; j_call: TRBJ2-7; cdr3_aa: CASSLDLRSYEQYF; cdr3_nt: TGCGCCAGCAGCTTGGATCTGAGATCCTACGAGCAGTACTTC
d_call: TRBD1; clone_size: .; v_call: TRBV7-9; j_call: TRBJ1-2; cdr3_aa: CASSLVGDRGVYGYTF; cdr3_nt: TGTGCCAGCAGCTTAGTTGGGGACAGGGGAGTCTATGGCTACACCTTC
d_call: .; clone_size: .; v_call: TRBV7-9; j_call: TRBJ2-2; cdr3_aa: CASSLALTGELFF; cdr3_nt: TGTGCCAGCAGCTTAGCCCTAACCGGGGAGCTGTTTTTT
d_call: .; clone_size: few; v_call: TRBV4-1; j_call: TRBJ2-3; cdr3_aa: CASSFLRGSTDTQYF; cdr3_nt: TGCGCCAGCAGCTTCCTACGGGGAAGCACAGATACGCAGTATTTT
d_call: .; clone_size: few; v_call: TRBV10-3; j_call: TRBJ2-7; cdr3_aa: CAISGTQSSYEQYF; cdr3_nt: TGTGCCATCAGTGGGACACAGAGCTCCTACGAGCAGTACTTC
d_call: .; clone_size: .; v_call: TRBV6-6; j_call: TRBJ1-1; cdr3_aa: CASSYSSGQKNTEAFF; cdr3_nt: TGTGCCAGCAGTTACTCTTCGGGACAAAAAAACACTGAAGCTTTCTTT
d_call: .; clone_size: .; v_call: TRBV7-8; j_call: TRBJ2-2; cdr3_aa: CASSQRRDGELFF; cdr3_nt: TGTGCCAGCAGTCAGAGGAGGGACGGGGAGCTGTTTTTT
d_call: .; clone_size: few; v_call: TRBV29-1; j_call: TRBJ1-1; cdr3_aa: CSAQGSDTEAFF; cdr3_nt: TGCAGCGCCCAGGGGTCGGACACTGAAGCTTTCTTT
d_call: .; clone_size: few; v_call: TRBV7-2; j_call: TRBJ2-7; cdr3_aa: CASSLVGTEQYF; cdr3_nt: TGTGCCAGCAGCTTAGTTGGCACCGAGCAGTACTTC
d_call: TRBD1; clone_size: .; v_call: TRBV6-6; j_call: TRBJ2-1; cdr3_aa: CASTGGQGNYNEQFF; cdr3_nt: TGTGCCAGCACAGGAGGACAGGGAAACTACAATGAGCAGTTCTTC
d_call: TRBD2; clone_size: few; v_call: TRBV4-1; j_call: TRBJ2-5; cdr3_aa: CASSPGTSGGGFQETQYF; cdr3_nt: TGCGCCAGCAGCCCGGGGACTAGCGGGGGGGGTTTCCAAGAGACCCAGTACTTC
d_call: .; clone_size: few; v_call: TRBV30; j_call: TRBJ2-7; cdr3_aa: CAWSYPRGRGHEQYF; cdr3_nt: TGTGCCTGGAGTTACCCCCGGGGCAGGGGCCACGAGCAGTACTTC
d_call: .; clone_size: .; v_call: TRBV12-5; j_call: TRBJ2-7; cdr3_aa: CASGLVLGDTHYEQYF; cdr3_nt: TGTGCTAGTGGTTTGGTACTTGGGGACACACACTACGAGCAGTACTTC
d_call: TRBD1; clone_size: few; v_call: TRBV5-1; j_call: TRBJ2-1; cdr3_aa: CASSWGGQGAAFDEQFF; cdr3_nt: TGCGCCAGCAGCTGGGGGGGACAGGGCGCTGCGTTCGATGAGCAGTTCTTC
d_call: .; clone_size: .; v_call: TRBV4-2; j_call: TRBJ1-6; cdr3_aa: CASSQVTGKNSPLHF; cdr3_nt: TGTGCCAGCAGCCAAGTTACAGGGAAGAATTCACCCCTCCACTTT
d_call: TRBD1; clone_size: few; v_call: TRBV6-6; j_call: TRBJ2-6; cdr3_aa: CASILGTGAGANVLTF; cdr3_nt: TGTGCCAGCATACTCGGGACAGGGGCTGGGGCCAACGTCCTGACTTTC
d_call: .; clone_size: .; v_call: TRBV9; j_call: TRBJ1-2; cdr3_aa: CASSVSHHSPRQRDYGYTF; cdr3_nt: TGTGCCAGCAGCGTATCTCACCACTCCCCTAGACAGCGGGACTATGGCTACACCTTC
d_call: TRBD2; clone_size: few; v_call: TRBV5-6; j_call: TRBJ2-7; cdr3_aa: CASSLALAGESYEQYF; cdr3_nt: TGTGCCAGCAGCTTGGCTCTAGCGGGGGAGAGCTACGAGCAGTACTTC
d_call: .; clone_size: .; v_call: TRBV5-4; j_call: TRBJ2-5; cdr3_aa: CASSLRGGETQYF; cdr3_nt: TGTGCCAGCAGCTTGAGAGGCGGGGAGACCCAGTACTTC
d_call: .; clone_size: .; v_call: TRBV4-1; j_call: TRBJ2-7; cdr3_aa: CASSLGGGESYEQYF; cdr3_nt: TGCGCCAGCAGCCTAGGGGGGGGTGAATCCTACGAGCAGTACTTC
d_call: TRBD1; clone_size: .; v_call: TRBV4-1; j_call: TRBJ2-7; cdr3_aa: CASSQVSVGTGGHEQYF; cdr3_nt: TGCGCCAGCAGCCAAGTCTCCGTAGGGACAGGGGGCCACGAGCAGTACTTC
d_call: .; clone_size: .; v_call: TRBV6-5; j_call: TRBJ1-5; cdr3_aa: CASTQGDQPQHF; cdr3_nt: TGTGCCAGCACCCAAGGGGATCAGCCCCAGCATTTT